A selection of T cell receptor beta chains follows, all from one sample in a study of cytomegalovirus exposure and HLA in healthy donors. Repertoires were generated with immunoSEQ multiplex PCR, while TCRdb's copy carries only in-frame clones and drops some. The table counts around 51,000 clones; approximately 26% lies in the top ten. Sequenced input: PBMCs. These receptors came from a man in his forties or fifties in good health and CMV-seropositive. CDR3s include the opening cysteine and the closing phenylalanine or tryptophan. The order of the fields is D gene, J gene, V gene, clone size, CDR3 protein, CDR3 DNA. The D gene is left open where the match is weak. Where a row states a size, it is once, few, many or the class of an expanded clone; other rows omit it.

NA,TRBJ2-5,TRBV6-6,NA,CASSHGETQYF,TGTGCCAGCAGCCACGGGGAGACCCAGTACTTC
NA,TRBJ2-5,TRBV20-1,NA,CSAPERETQYF,TGCAGTGCTCCCGAGCGGGAGACCCAGTACTTC
NA,TRBJ2-5,TRBV29-1,NA,CSVVQGETQYF,TGCAGCGTTGTACAGGGAGAGACCCAGTACTTC
TRBD1,TRBJ2-5,TRBV25-1,NA,CASSVTGGWETQYF,TGTGCCAGCAGTGTCACAGGGGGGTGGGAGACCCAGTACTTC
NA,TRBJ1-5,TRBV2,NA,CASRRSETPNQPQHF,TGTGCCAGCAGGAGGTCAGAAACCCCCAATCAGCCCCAGCATTTT
NA,TRBJ1-1,TRBV13,NA,CASSPGPGRNTEAFF,TGTGCCAGCAGCCCAGGACCCGGGAGGAACACTGAAGCTTTCTTT
NA,TRBJ2-3,TRBV30,NA,CAWSVREMDTQYF,TGTGCCTGGAGTGTACGGGAGATGGATACGCAGTATTTT
TRBD1,TRBJ2-5,TRBV5-3,NA,CARSWGTGKETQYF,TGTGCCAGAAGCTGGGGGACAGGGAAAGAGACCCAGTACTTC
TRBD1,TRBJ1-3,TRBV28,NA,CASSSQGGGNTIYF,TGTGCCAGCAGTTCGCAGGGGGGAGGAAACACCATATATTTT
TRBD2,TRBJ2-3,TRBV4-3,NA,CASSQARGGDTQYF,TGCGCCAGCAGCCAGGCCCGGGGGGGAGATACGCAGTATTTT
NA,TRBJ2-3,TRBV29-1,NA,CSVDPADTDTQYF,TGCAGCGTTGATCCGGCGGACACAGATACGCAGTATTTT
TRBD1,TRBJ1-1,TRBV19,NA,CASNPAGGTEAFF,TGTGCCAGTAACCCGGCAGGGGGCACTGAAGCTTTCTTT
NA,TRBJ1-2,TRBV27,NA,CASSLSDTFNYGYTF,TGTGCCAGCAGTTTGTCGGACACGTTTAACTATGGCTACACCTTC
NA,TRBJ1-2,TRBV9,NA,CASSVEAQTYGYTF,TGTGCCAGCAGCGTAGAGGCACAGACATATGGCTACACCTTC
NA,TRBJ1-2,TRBV5-1,NA,CASSSDKDGYTF,TGCGCCAGCAGCTCGGACAAGGATGGCTACACCTTC
TRBD1,TRBJ1-2,TRBV9,NA,CASSPEADRGLGYTF,TGTGCCAGCAGCCCTGAAGCAGACAGGGGGCTTGGCTACACCTTC
TRBD2,TRBJ2-3,TRBV7-9,NA,CASSFTSGNTDTQYF,TGTGCCAGCAGCTTTACTAGCGGTAATACAGATACGCAGTATTTT
NA,TRBJ1-2,TRBV28,NA,CASSRENYGYIF,TGTGCCAGCAGTCGGGAGAACTATGGCTACATCTTC
NA,TRBJ2-7,TRBV7-6,NA,CASSLAVGGYNEQYF,TGTGCCAGCAGCTTAGCGGTCGGGGGTTACAACGAGCAGTACTTC
NA,TRBJ1-6,TRBV7-6,NA,CASSLRGGENSPLHF,TGTGCCAGCAGCTTGCGGGGGGGAGAGAATTCACCCCTCCACTTT
NA,TRBJ2-1,TRBV27,NA,CASSLSISRMQFF,TGTGCCAGCAGTTTATCGATTAGCAGAATGCAGTTCTTC
TRBD1,TRBJ2-2,TRBV4-1,NA,CASSQPDREIGELFF,TGCGCCAGCAGCCAACCGGACAGGGAGATCGGGGAGCTGTTTTTT
NA,TRBJ2-5,TRBV5-6,NA,CASSFRETQYF,TGTGCCAGCAGCTTCAGGGAGACCCAGTACTTC
TRBD1,TRBJ2-7,TRBV4-2,NA,CASSQDQGRGHYSYEQYF,TGTGCCAGCAGCCAAGATCAGGGCAGGGGGCATTACTCCTACGAGCAGTACTTC
TRBD1,TRBJ2-5,TRBV7-2,NA,CASSLGTGYSTETQYF,TGTGCCAGCAGCTTAGGGACAGGGTATAGCACTGAGACCCAGTACTTC
NA,TRBJ1-1,TRBV7-9,NA,CASSFPGAVNTEAFF,TGTGCCAGCAGCTTCCCTGGTGCGGTTAACACTGAAGCTTTCTTT
NA,TRBJ2-3,TRBV6-1,NA,CASSEERGGFTDTQYF,TGTGCCAGCAGTGAGGAGCGCGGAGGCTTCACAGATACGCAGTATTTT
TRBD1,TRBJ2-7,TRBV5-1,NA,CASSPRQGSVGYEQYF,TGCGCCAGCAGCCCGCGACAGGGATCCGTCGGATACGAGCAGTACTTC
NA,TRBJ2-7,TRBV6-5,NA,CASSRNRLEYF,TGTGCCAGCAGTCGCAACAGGCTTGAGTACTTC
NA,TRBJ2-7,TRBV4-2,NA,CASSLGQGGSYEQYF,TGTGCCAGCAGCCTTGGACAGGGAGGGTCCTACGAGCAGTACTTC
NA,TRBJ2-7,TRBV6-1,NA,CASSPPTKSGYEQYF,TGTGCCAGCAGTCCCCCCACAAAAAGCGGCTACGAGCAGTACTTC
NA,TRBJ2-3,TRBV5-1,NA,CASSPWDLLDTQYF,TGCGCCAGCAGCCCCTGGGACTTGCTAGATACGCAGTATTTT
TRBD2,TRBJ2-7,TRBV2,NA,CASRRLAGGEYEQYF,TGTGCCAGCAGAAGACTAGCGGGGGGCGAGTACGAGCAGTACTTC
TRBD2,TRBJ2-2,TRBV4-1,NA,CASSQEGGSGPGATGELFF,TGCGCCAGCAGCCAAGAGGGGGGGTCCGGGCCGGGTGCCACCGGGGAGCTGTTTTTT
NA,TRBJ2-3,TRBV11-2,NA,CASTGEGGRTDTQYF,TGTGCCAGCACCGGTGAGGGCGGACGCACAGATACGCAGTATTTT
TRBD2,TRBJ2-2,TRBV7-6,NA,CASSFTSGSGELFF,TGTGCCAGCAGCTTTACTAGCGGGAGTGGGGAGCTGTTTTTT
NA,TRBJ2-7,TRBV5-1,NA,CASSSTGTLHEQYF,TGCGCCAGCAGCTCGACCGGGACTCTCCACGAGCAGTACTTC
NA,TRBJ1-3,TRBV4-1,NA,CASSQDRYLGNTIYF,TGCGCCAGCAGCCAAGACAGATACCTTGGAAACACCATATATTTT
NA,TRBJ1-2,TRBV6-5,NA,CASSYSRRDYGYTF,TGTGCCAGCAGTTACTCTCGCAGGGACTATGGCTACACCTTC
TRBD2,TRBJ2-3,TRBV13,NA,CASSLMGGGRTDTQYF,TGTGCCAGCAGCTTAATGGGCGGGGGGCGCACAGATACGCAGTATTTT
NA,TRBJ1-5,TRBV29-1,NA,CSVVFGNQPQHF,TGCAGCGTTGTATTTGGCAATCAGCCCCAGCATTTT
NA,TRBJ2-2,TRBV2,NA,CAGGDRPNTGELFF,TGTGCCGGGGGGGACAGGCCGAACACCGGGGAGCTGTTTTTT
NA,TRBJ2-7,TRBV18,NA,CASSPPSGKQYF,TGTGCCAGCTCACCACCGTCGGGGAAGCAGTACTTC
NA,TRBJ1-1,TRBV19,NA,CASSILGSGNTEAFF,TGTGCCAGTAGTATTCTCGGGTCTGGGAACACTGAAGCTTTCTTT
NA,TRBJ2-7,TRBV4-2,NA,CASSQDRYEQYF,TGTGCCAGCAGCCAAGATCGCTACGAGCAGTACTTC
TRBD2,TRBJ2-3,TRBV7-7,NA,CASSRTSGGAFTDTQYF,TGTGCTAGCAGCCGGACTAGCGGGGGGGCGTTCACAGATACGCAGTATTTT
NA,TRBJ1-4,TRBV5-4,NA,CASSLAGGQSEKLFF,TGTGCCAGCAGCTTGGCCGGGGGGCAGAGTGAAAAACTGTTTTTT
NA,TRBJ1-1,TRBV6-1,NA,CASSGSQGSGNTEAFF,TGTGCCAGCAGTGGCAGTCAGGGTTCGGGGAACACTGAAGCTTTCTTT
NA,TRBJ1-5,TRBV4-2,NA,CASSQDSGGGQPQHF,TGTGCCAGCAGCCAAGATTCCGGGGGGGGTCAGCCCCAGCATTTT
TRBD2,TRBJ2-1,TRBV5-1,NA,CASSYLGVAGNNEQFF,TGCGCCAGCAGCTACCTCGGGGTAGCGGGAAATAATGAGCAGTTCTTC
NA,TRBJ2-7,TRBV21-1,NA,CASRIVIYEQYF,TGTGCCAGCAGGATAGTGATCTACGAGCAGTACTTC
TRBD2,TRBJ2-7,TRBV7-9,NA,CASSPGLARDPQYF,TGTGCCAGCAGCCCCGGACTAGCTAGAGATCCGCAGTACTTC
NA,TRBJ2-5,TRBV7-3,NA,CASSPALGLGQETQYF,TGTGCCAGCAGCCCAGCTCTCGGGTTAGGCCAAGAGACCCAGTACTTC
TRBD2,TRBJ2-7,TRBV27,NA,CASAPSGSYEQYF,TGTGCCAGCGCCCCTAGCGGATCCTACGAGCAGTACTTC
NA,TRBJ1-1,TRBV13,NA,CASSEEGTGTEAFF,TGTGCCAGCAGCGAAGAAGGTACGGGCACTGAAGCTTTCTTT
TRBD1,TRBJ1-1,TRBV28,NA,CASSLAGGLADTEAFF,TGTGCCAGCAGTTTAGCAGGGGGCCTCGCGGACACTGAAGCTTTCTTT
TRBD1,TRBJ2-1,TRBV30,NA,CAWSTQTGGGFF,TGTGCCTGGAGTACACAGACAGGGGGCGGGTTCTTC
NA,TRBJ2-7,TRBV6-5,medium-sized,CASKSQGIGPYEQYF,TGTGCCAGTAAATCTCAGGGTATTGGGCCCTACGAGCAGTACTTC
TRBD1,TRBJ1-4,TRBV5-6,NA,CASSSIQGSTNEKLFF,TGTGCCAGCAGCTCGATACAGGGGTCAACTAATGAAAAACTGTTTTTT
TRBD1,TRBJ1-5,TRBV7-2,NA,CASSVGQGGQNQPQHF,TGTGCCAGCAGCGTAGGACAGGGGGGACAGAATCAGCCCCAGCATTTT